These 10 T cell receptor beta chains came from one sample sequenced in a study of T cell repertoires in cytomegalovirus infection. In TCRdb, the reads were re-called with MiXCR into one record per CDR3 protein. The sample holds about 920,000 distinct CDR3 sequences; around 32% are singletons and the top ten take over 13%. Their specific antigens are unknown. This material consisted of cultured CD8+ T cells from PBMCs, taken from culture after CMV antigen stimulation. The receptors were sampled from a human donor in good health (CMV status not recorded). Some clones in this sample may be carry-over from other donors' samples.

The gene calls are TRBV12-5 and TRBJ2-5, with D possibly being TRBD1 (6 bases). The CDR3 extends over 16 amino acids. Germline V gene sequence: CDR1 LGHNT, CDR2 FRNRAP. The germline V and J ends were trimmed by 4 bases and 0 bases, with 15 bases remaining between them. The CDR3 loop is CASGWTSTGHQETQYF. The CDR3 region has the DNA TGTGCTAGTGGTTGGACATCAACAGGGCACCAAGAGACCCAGTACTTC.

The chain is built from TRBV5-1 and TRBJ2-1; D unclear. The CDR3 sequence is 13 residues long. V lost 3 bases, J lost 5 bases, and 9 bases lay in between. Per the germline V gene, CDR1 is SGHRS and CDR2 is YFSETQ. The CDR3 loop is CASSSYLDNEQFF. The CDR3, as DNA: TGCGCCAGCAGCTCCTACCTTGACAATGAGCAGTTCTTC.

This clonotype was seen many times. This sequence joins TRBV4-1 and TRBJ1-1; maybe TRBD1 (6 bases). The CDR3 length is 16 residues. Trimming took off 2 bases at V and 1 base at J, with 14 bases between the two ends. The V gene's germline CDR1 is MGHRA and CDR2 YSYEKL. DNA of the CDR3: TGCGCCAGCAGCCAAAACGACAGGTTGACGAACACTGAAGCTTTCTTT. It specifies CASSQNDRLTNTEAFF.

At least ten counts were recorded for this clonotype. The chain is built from TRBV7-9 and TRBJ2-7; perhaps TRBD1 as D (5 bases). V lost 2 bases and J lost 5, with 7 bases in between. Germline V gene sequence: CDR1 SEHNR, CDR2 FQNEAQ (reference sequence). The CDR3 consists of 12 residues. As DNA, the CDR3 is TGTGCCAGCAGCTTATCAGGGAACGAGCAGTACTTC. It is translated as CASSLSGNEQYF.

Only a few counts were recorded for this clonotype. J is TRBJ2-1 and V is TRBV6-5; 16 nucleotides line up with TRBD2. The CDR3 has 21 residues. Per the germline V gene, CDR1 is MNHEY and CDR2 is SVGAGI. V lost 0 bases to trimming and J lost 8 bases; unmatched junction nucleotides: 16. The CDR3 loop is CASSYSFVAGLAGGPGHEQFF. The CDR3 bases are TGTGCCAGCAGTTACTCTTTTGTTGCGGGACTAGCGGGGGGGCCGGGCCATGAGCAGTTCTTC.

The chain combines TRBV4-3 with TRBJ1-5, with TRBD1 as a possible D gene (6 bases). The CDR3 sequence is 15 residues long. CDR1 is LGHNA and CDR2 is YSLEER in the germline V gene. V was shortened by 2 bases and J by 2 bases, with 10 bases between the two germline ends. The CDR3 nucleotides are TGCGCCAGCAGCCAAAGGGGGGGGGGCAATCAGCCCCAGCATTTT. Its translation: CASSQRGGGNQPQHF.

This clonotype has a count of ten or more. V is TRBV7-9 and J is TRBJ2-1, with 14 bases matching TRBD2. In germline, CDR1 is SEHNR, CDR2 FQNEAQ (reference sequence). Germline trimming cut 5 bases from V and 1 base from J; bases unmatched to any gene: 7. The CDR3 covers 18 residues. CDR3 nucleotide sequence: TGTGCCAGCAGCCCCGGACTAGCGGGGGGCCCTTCCTACAATGAGCAGTTCTTC. Amino acids: CASSPGLAGGPSYNEQFF.

About this clonotype itself: Germline and junction disagree at one end, which may indicate a read error. The chain is built from TRBV7-6 and TRBJ2-1; D remains unclear. The CDR3 consists of 16 residues. Germline V lookup: CDR1 SGHVS, CDR2 FNYEAQ. CDR3 DNA: TGTGCTAGCAGCCCGGCCCCGGCAGGATCTTACAATGAGCAGTTCTTC. Translating gives CASSPAPAGSYNEQFF.

V is TRBV27 and J is TRBJ1-4; 8 bases align to TRBD1. CDR1 MNHEY and CDR2 SMNVEV come from the germline V gene (reference sequence). This CDR3 has 15 amino acids. The ends lost 8 bases at V and 3 bases at J; junction bases unmatched: 8. The CDR3 DNA is TGTGCCAGCGGCCCTCAGGGGGCGGCTAATGAAAAACTGTTTTTT. Translation: CASGPQGAANEKLFF.

V gene TRBV5-4 combines with J gene TRBJ1-1, with D possibly TRBD1 on 5 matching bases. The length of the CDR3 is 12 residues. CDR1 SGHNT and CDR2 YYREEE come from the germline V gene (reference sequence). Between the trimmed V and J ends, which lost 10 bases and 3 bases, there was a span of 13 bases. The CDR3 region has the DNA TGTGCCTTATCGACAGCTTACACTGAAGCTTTCTTT. Protein: CALSTAYTEAFF.